The TCR beta chain under discussion was sequenced for a study of graft-versus-host responses after intestinal transplantation. The table came from immunoSEQ multiplex PCR; TCRdb's copy has only in-frame clones and leaves some out. Here the sample spans over 15,000 clones, roughly 88% being singletons. Germline V gene sequence: CDR1 MDHEN, CDR2 SYDVKM. V lost 5 bases and J lost 4; bases outside the gene matches: 7. The CDR3 extends over 14 amino acids. This receptor was taken from a human patient who received an intestinal transplant, so some T cells may come from the graft donor. The gene calls are TRBV28 and TRBJ1-1, with TRBD1 matching 7 bases. The material sequenced was PBMCs, taken approximately 3.5 months after intestinal transplant. The CDR3 DNA reads TGTGCCAGCAGTCTGACAGGGCAGGCCACTGAAGCTTTCTTT. Translating gives CASSLTGQATEAFF.